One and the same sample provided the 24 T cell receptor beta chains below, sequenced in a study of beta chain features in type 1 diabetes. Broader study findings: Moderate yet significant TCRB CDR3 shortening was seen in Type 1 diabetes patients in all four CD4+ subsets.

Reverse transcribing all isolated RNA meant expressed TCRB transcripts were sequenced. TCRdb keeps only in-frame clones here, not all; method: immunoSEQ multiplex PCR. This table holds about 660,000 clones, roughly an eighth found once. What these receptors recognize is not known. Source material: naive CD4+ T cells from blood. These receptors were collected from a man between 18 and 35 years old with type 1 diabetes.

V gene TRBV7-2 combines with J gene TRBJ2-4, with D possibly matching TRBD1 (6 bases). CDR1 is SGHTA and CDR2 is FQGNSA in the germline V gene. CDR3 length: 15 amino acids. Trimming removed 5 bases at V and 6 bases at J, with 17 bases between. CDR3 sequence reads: CASSLRSRGGNIQYF. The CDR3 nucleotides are TGTGCCAGCAGCCTCAGATCGAGAGGGGGAAACATTCAGTACTTC.

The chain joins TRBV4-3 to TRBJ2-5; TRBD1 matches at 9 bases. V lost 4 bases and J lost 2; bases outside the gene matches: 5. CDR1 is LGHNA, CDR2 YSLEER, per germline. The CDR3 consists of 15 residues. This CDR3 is CASSRGTGYQETQYF. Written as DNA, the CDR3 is TGCGCCAGCAGCCGTGGGACAGGGTATCAAGAGACCCAGTACTTC.

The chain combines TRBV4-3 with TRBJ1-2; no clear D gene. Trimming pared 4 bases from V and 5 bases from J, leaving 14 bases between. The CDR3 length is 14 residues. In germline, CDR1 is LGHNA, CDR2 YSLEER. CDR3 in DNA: TGCGCCAGCAGCCGAGAAGAGACCGGGTATGGCTACACCTTC. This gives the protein CASSREETGYGYTF.

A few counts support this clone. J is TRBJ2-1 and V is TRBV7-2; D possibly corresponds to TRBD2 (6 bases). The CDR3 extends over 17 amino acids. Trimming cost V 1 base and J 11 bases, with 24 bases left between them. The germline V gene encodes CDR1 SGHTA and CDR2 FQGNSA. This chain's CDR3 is CASSLEGGASWGKKQFF. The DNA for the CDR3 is TGTGCCAGCAGCTTAGAAGGAGGGGCTAGCTGGGGGAAAAAGCAGTTCTTC.

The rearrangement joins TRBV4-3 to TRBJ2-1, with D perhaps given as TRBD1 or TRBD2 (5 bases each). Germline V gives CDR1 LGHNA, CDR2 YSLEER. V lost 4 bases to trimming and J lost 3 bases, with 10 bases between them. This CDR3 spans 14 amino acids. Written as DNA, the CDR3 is TGCGCCAGCAGCCTGGGGACGAGCTACAATGAGCAGTTCTTC. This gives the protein CASSLGTSYNEQFF.

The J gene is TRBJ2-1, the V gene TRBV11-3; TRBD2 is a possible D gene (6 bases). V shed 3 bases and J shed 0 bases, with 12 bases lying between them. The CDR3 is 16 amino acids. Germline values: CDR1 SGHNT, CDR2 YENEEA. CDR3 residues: CASSLGLLSSYNEQFF. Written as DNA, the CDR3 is TGTGCCAGCAGCTTGGGACTCTTGAGCTCCTACAATGAGCAGTTCTTC. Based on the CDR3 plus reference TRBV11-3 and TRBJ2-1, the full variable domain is EAGVVQSPRYKIIEKKQPVAFWCNPISGHNTLYWYLQNLGQGPELLIRYENEEAVDDSQLPKDRFSAERLKGVDSTLKIQPAELGDSAVYLCASSLGLLSSYNEQFFGPGTRLTVL.

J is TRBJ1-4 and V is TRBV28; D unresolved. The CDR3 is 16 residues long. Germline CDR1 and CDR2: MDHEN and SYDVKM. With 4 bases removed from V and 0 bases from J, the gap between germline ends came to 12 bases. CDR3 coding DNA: TGTGCCAGCAGTTGGGCAGGACGGTCAACTAATGAAAAACTGTTTTTT. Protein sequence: CASSWAGRSTNEKLFF.

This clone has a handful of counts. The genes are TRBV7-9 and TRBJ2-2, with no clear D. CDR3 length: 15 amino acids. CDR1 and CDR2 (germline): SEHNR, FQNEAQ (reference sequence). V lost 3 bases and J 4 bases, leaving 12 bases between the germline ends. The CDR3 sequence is CASSLDGPGTGELFF. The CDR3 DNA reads TGTGCCAGCAGCTTGGACGGACCGGGCACCGGGGAGCTGTTTTTT. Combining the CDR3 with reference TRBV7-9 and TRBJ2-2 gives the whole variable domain DTGVSQNPRHKITKRGQNVTFRCDPISEHNRLYWYRQTLGQGPEFLTYFQNEAQLEKSRLLSDRFSAERPKGSFSTLEIQRTEQGDSAMYLCASSLDGPGTGELFFGEGSRLTVL.

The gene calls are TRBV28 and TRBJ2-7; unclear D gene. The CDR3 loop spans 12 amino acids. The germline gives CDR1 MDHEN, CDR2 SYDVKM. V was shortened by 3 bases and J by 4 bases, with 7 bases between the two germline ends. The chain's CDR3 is CASSFGDYEQYF. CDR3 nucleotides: TGTGCCAGCAGTTTTGGGGATTACGAGCAGTACTTC.

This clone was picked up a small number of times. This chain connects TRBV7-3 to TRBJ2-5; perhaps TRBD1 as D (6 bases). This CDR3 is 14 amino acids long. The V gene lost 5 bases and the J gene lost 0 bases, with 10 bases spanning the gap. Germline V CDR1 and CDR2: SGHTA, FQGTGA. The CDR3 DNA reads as TGTGCCAGCAGCCCCCGGGACAACCAAGAGACCCAGTACTTC. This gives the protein CASSPRDNQETQYF.

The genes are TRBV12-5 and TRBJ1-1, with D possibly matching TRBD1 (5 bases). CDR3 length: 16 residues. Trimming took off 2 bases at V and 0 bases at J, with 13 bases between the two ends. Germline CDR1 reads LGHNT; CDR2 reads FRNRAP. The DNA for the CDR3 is TGTGCTAGTGGTTTGACAGGTCGGGGAATGAACACTGAAGCTTTCTTT. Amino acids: CASGLTGRGMNTEAFF.

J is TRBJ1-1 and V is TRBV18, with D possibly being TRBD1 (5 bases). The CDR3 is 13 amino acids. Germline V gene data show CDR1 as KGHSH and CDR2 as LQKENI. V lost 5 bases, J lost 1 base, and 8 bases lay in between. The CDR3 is CASSTGTNTEAFF. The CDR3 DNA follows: TGTGCCAGCTCAACAGGAACGAACACTGAAGCTTTCTTT.

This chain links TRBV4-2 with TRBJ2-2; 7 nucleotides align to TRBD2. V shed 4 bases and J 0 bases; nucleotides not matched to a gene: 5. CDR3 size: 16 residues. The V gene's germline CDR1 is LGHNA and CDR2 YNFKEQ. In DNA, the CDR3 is TGTGCCAGCAGCCGATCTAGCGGAGCGAACACCGGGGAGCTGTTTTTT. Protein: CASSRSSGANTGELFF.

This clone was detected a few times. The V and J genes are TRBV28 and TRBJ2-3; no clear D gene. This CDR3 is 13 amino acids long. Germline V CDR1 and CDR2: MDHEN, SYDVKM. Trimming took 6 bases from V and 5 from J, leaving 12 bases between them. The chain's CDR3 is CASSTDPGDTQYF. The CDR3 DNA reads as TGTGCCAGCAGCACTGACCCGGGAGATACGCAGTATTTT.

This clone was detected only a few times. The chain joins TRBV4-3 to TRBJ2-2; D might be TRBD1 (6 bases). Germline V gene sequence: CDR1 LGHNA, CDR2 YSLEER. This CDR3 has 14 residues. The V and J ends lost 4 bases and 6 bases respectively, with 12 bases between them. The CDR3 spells CASSLDSSPGELFF. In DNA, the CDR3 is TGCGCCAGCAGCCTGGACAGCAGCCCCGGGGAGCTGTTTTTT.

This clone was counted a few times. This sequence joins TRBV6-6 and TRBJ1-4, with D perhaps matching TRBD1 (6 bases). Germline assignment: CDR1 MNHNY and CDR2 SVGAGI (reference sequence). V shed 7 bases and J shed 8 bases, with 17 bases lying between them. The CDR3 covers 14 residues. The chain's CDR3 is CASNPGGGREKLFF. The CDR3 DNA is TGTGCCAGCAACCCCGGTGGGGGCCGGGAAAAACTGTTTTTT.

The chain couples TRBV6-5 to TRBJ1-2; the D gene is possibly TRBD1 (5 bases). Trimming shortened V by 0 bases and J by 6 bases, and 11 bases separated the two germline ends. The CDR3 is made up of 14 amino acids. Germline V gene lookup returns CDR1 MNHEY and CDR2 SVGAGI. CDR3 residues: CASSYSGQGNGYTF. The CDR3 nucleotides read TGTGCCAGCAGTTACTCGGGCCAGGGCAATGGCTACACCTTC.

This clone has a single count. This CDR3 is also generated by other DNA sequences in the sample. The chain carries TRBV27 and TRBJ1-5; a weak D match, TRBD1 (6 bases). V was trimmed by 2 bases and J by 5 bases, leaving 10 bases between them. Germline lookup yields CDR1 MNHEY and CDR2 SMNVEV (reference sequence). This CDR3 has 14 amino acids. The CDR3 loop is CASSLLGADQPQHF. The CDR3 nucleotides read TGTGCCAGCAGTTTACTGGGGGCTGATCAGCCCCAGCATTTT.

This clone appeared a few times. The CDR3, as DNA: TGTGCCAGCAGTGCCTGGGGAGCGGGAGAATACGAGCAGTACTTC. This sequence encodes CASSAWGAGEYEQYF. The chain has TRBV25-1 and TRBJ2-7, with 8 nucleotides matching TRBD2. This CDR3 spans 15 amino acids. The ends lost 4 bases at V and 4 bases at J; junction bases unmatched: 9. CDR1 and CDR2 (germline): MGHDK, SYGVNS.

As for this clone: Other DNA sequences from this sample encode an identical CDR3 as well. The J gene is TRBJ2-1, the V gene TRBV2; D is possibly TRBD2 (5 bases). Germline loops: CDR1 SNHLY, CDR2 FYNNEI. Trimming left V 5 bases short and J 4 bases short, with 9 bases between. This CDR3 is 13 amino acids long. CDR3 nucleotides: TGTGCCAGCAGTTGGACTGGATACAATGAGCAGTTCTTC. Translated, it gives CASSWTGYNEQFF.

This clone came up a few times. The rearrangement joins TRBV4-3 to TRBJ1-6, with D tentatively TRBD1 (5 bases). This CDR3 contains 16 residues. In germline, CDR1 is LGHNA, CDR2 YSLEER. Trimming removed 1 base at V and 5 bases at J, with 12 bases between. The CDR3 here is CASSQARAEDNSPLHF. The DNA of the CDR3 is TGCGCCAGCAGCCAAGCCAGGGCCGAAGATAATTCACCCCTCCACTTT.

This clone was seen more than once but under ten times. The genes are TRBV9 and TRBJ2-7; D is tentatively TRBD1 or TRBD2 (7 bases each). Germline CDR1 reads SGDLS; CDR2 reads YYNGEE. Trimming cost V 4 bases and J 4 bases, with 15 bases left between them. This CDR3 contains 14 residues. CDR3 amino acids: CASSLGRGLYEQYF. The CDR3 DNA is TGTGCCAGCAGCCTGGGGAGGGGGCTTTACGAGCAGTACTTC.

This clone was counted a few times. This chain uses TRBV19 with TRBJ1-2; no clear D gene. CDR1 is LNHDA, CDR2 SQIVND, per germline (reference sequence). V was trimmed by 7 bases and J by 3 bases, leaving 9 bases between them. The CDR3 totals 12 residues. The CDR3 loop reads CASKAGDYGYTF. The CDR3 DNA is TGTGCCAGTAAGGCAGGTGACTATGGCTACACCTTC.

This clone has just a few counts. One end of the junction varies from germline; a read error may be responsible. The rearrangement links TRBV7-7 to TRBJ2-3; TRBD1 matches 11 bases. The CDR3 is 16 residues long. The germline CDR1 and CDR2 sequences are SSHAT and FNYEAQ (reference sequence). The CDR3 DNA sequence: TGTGCTAGCAGCTTGGGGACAGGGGGTAGCACAGATACGCAGTATTTT. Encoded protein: CASSLGTGGSTDTQYF.